This T cell receptor beta chain was sequenced for a study of CD8 T cells in ankylosing spondylitis. Study observations and caveats: Disease-associated clones were CD8+ and fairly uncommon in peripheral blood. Earlier studies detected some motif variants in reactive arthritis synovial fluid and blood. Seven to nine highly homologous variants made up a TCR beta motif, and this motif appeared characteristic of ankylosing spondylitis blood. Significant enrichment of disease-linked clones was reportedly seen in matched ankylosing spondylitis synovial fluid.

This clonotype has a handful of counts. No antigen is known for it. With molecular barcodes, quantitative 5'-RACE was used to make the TCR beta libraries. TCRdb re-called the 5' RACE reads with MiXCR, one entry per CDR3 protein. The table has 670,000 or so distinct CDR3 sequences, roughly 19% seen once; the top ten hold about a fifth. The CDR3 has 12 amino acids. This chain uses TRBV21-1 with TRBJ1-6. TRBV21-1 is an annotated pseudogene. Sequenced: blood, either unsorted or a sorted T cell fraction (not recorded which). The source of this sequence is a male donor with ankylosing spondylitis. CDR3 sequence (DNA): TGTGCCAGCCAAGGGTTGTATTCACCCCTCCACTTT. Protein sequence: CASQGLYSPLHF.